This entry lists 15 T cell receptor beta chains sequenced from one sample in a study of T cell repertoires in cytomegalovirus infection. TCRdb itself ran the reads through MiXCR, one entry per CDR3 protein. Found here are roughly 600,000 distinct CDR3 sequences, roughly a quarter of them singletons; the top ten hold 7% to 9%. The source material was CD8+ T cells from PBMCs. These TCRs come from a human donor in good health (CMV status not recorded). Some clones in this sample may be carry-over from other donors' samples.

This clonotype was detected many times. CDR3 nucleotides: TGTGCCAGCAGCTTCGGGACAGACCCCGCGGATTCACCCCTCCACTTT. As protein: CASSFGTDPADSPLHF. This chain uses TRBV7-6 with TRBJ1-6, with 7 bases lining up with TRBD1. Per germline, CDR1 SGHVS and CDR2 FNYEAQ. The V segment lost 3 bases and the J segment 8 bases; nucleotides outside the gene matches: 10. The CDR3 contains 16 residues.

This clonotype was counted at least ten times. The chain uses TRBV12-3 or TRBV12-4 and TRBJ2-7, with 10 bases identical to TRBD2. After removal of 3 bases from V and 1 base from J, the junction contained 3 bases not matched to a gene. This CDR3 contains 15 residues. The CDR3 is CASSFLAGESYEQYF. CDR3 nucleotide sequence: TGTGCCAGCAGTTTTCTAGCGGGGGAGTCCTACGAGCAGTACTTC.

The chain uses TRBV5-4 and TRBJ2-3; D perhaps matches TRBD1 (6 bases). Germline loops: CDR1 SGHNT, CDR2 YYREEE (reference sequence). Trimming removed 0 bases from V and 2 bases from J, with 10 bases in between. This CDR3 is 15 amino acids long. In DNA form, the CDR3 reads TGTGCCAGCAGCTTGGGGACAGTGTACACAGATACGCAGTATTTT. This translates into CASSLGTVYTDTQYF.

This clonotype was detected many times. The rearrangement links TRBV7-6 to TRBJ2-1; D is perhaps TRBD2 (6 bases). Deletions cut 5 bases from V and 10 bases from J, with 12 bases between. CDR1 is SGHVS and CDR2 is FNYEAQ in the germline V gene. The CDR3 contains 12 residues. The CDR3 DNA reads as TGTGCCAGCAGCGGGCGGCGGGGAGAGCAGTTCTTC. This encodes CASSGRRGEQFF.

This clonotype has just a few counts. The V call is TRBV27, the J call TRBJ1-1; D remains ambiguous. CDR3 size: 14 residues. V was pared by 6 bases and J by 7 bases, with 18 bases between. The germline V gene encodes CDR1 MNHEY and CDR2 SMNVEV (reference sequence). CDR3 in DNA: TGTGCCAGCAGACGTGCGACCGAAACCCTTGAAGCTTTCTTT. Translation: CASRRATETLEAFF.

This clonotype appeared many times. The V and J genes are TRBV7-9 and TRBJ2-7, with TRBD1 matching 7 bases. Germline V gene data show CDR1 as SEHNR and CDR2 as FQNEAQ (reference sequence). The CDR3 sequence is 14 residues long. With 6 bases clipped from V and 4 bases from J, the junction kept 9 bases outside the gene matches. The CDR3 region is CASSDPGQIYEQYF. DNA for the CDR3: TGTGCCAGCAGTGACCCGGGACAGATTTACGAGCAGTACTTC.

This clonotype was seen only a few times. The rearrangement uses TRBV6-5 and TRBJ2-1; 7 positions match TRBD1. V lost 0 bases and J lost 5; bases outside the gene matches: 7. The germline CDR1 and CDR2 sequences are MNHEY and SVGAGI. CDR3 size: 16 residues. This CDR3 reads CASSYSDRVRNNEQFF. The DNA for the CDR3 is TGTGCCAGCAGTTACTCCGACAGGGTACGCAACAATGAGCAGTTCTTC.

This sequence joins TRBV27 and TRBJ1-1; D uncertain. Trimming removed 8 bases from V and 3 bases from J, with 13 bases in between. From germline, CDR1 is MNHEY and CDR2 SMNVEV (reference sequence). The CDR3 extends over 13 amino acids. The CDR3 sequence: CASGLVEYTEAFF. CDR3 DNA: TGTGCCAGCGGCTTAGTGGAATACACTGAAGCTTTCTTT.

A few counts support this clonotype. V gene TRBV7-9 combines with J gene TRBJ1-1; D is unresolved. From germline, CDR1 is SEHNR and CDR2 FQNEAQ (reference sequence). This CDR3 has 13 amino acids. Trimming stripped 5 bases from V and 1 base from J, with 8 bases between. CDR3 residues: CASSRGANTEAFF. The DNA of the CDR3 is TGTGCCAGCAGCCGAGGTGCGAACACTGAAGCTTTCTTT. The variable domain in full, with the rest retrieved from reference TRBV7-9 and TRBJ1-1, is DTGVSQNPRHKITKRGQNVTFRCDPISEHNRLYWYRQTLGQGPEFLTYFQNEAQLEKSRLLSDRFSAERPKGSFSTLEIQRTEQGDSAMYLCASSRGANTEAFFGQGTRLTVV.

The chain couples TRBV7-3 to TRBJ2-7, with 7 bases that match TRBD2. V was clipped by 3 bases and J by 3 bases; unmatched bases: 11. The CDR3 is 16 amino acids. Germline V CDR1 and CDR2: SGHTA, FQGTGA. Here the CDR3 reads CASSFRDYCSVYEQYV. Written as DNA, the CDR3 is TGTGCCAGCAGCTTCCGGGACTACTGTTCCGTCTACGAGCAGTACGTC.

This clonotype turned up a few times. The chain uses TRBV7-9 and TRBJ2-5; 10 bases are shared with TRBD1. This CDR3 has 16 residues. The germline V gene encodes CDR1 SEHNR and CDR2 FQNEAQ (reference sequence). Trimming took 3 bases from V and 3 from J; bases not matched to a gene: 7. The CDR3 DNA follows: TGTGCCAGCAGCTTCCGGGACAGGGGTGATGAAGAGACCCAGTACTTC. This gives the protein CASSFRDRGDEETQYF.

V is TRBV14 and J is TRBJ2-1; 7 positions match TRBD1. In germline, CDR1 is SGHDN, CDR2 FVKESK. V was pared by 3 bases and J by 6 bases, with 8 bases of the junction left unmatched. The CDR3 has 15 residues. The chain's CDR3 is CASSQTGTLRNEQFF. In nucleotides, the CDR3 is TGTGCCAGCAGCCAGACAGGGACCCTTCGCAATGAGCAGTTCTTC.

There are a few counts of this clonotype. The chain employs TRBV2 and TRBJ2-7, with a weak D call TRBD1 (5 bases). Per the germline V gene, CDR1 is SNHLY and CDR2 is FYNNEI. The CDR3 is 13 amino acids. Trimming removed 7 bases at V and 1 base at J, with 11 bases between. The CDR3 reads CASKLRQSYEQYF. In DNA form, the CDR3 reads TGTGCCAGCAAATTGAGACAGTCCTACGAGCAGTACTTC. Full variable domain (rest looked up from reference TRBV2 and TRBJ2-7): EPEVTQTPSHQVTQMGQEVILRCVPISNHLYFYWYRQILGQKVEFLVSFYNNEISEKSEIFDDQFSVERPDGSNFTLKIRSTKLEDSAMYFCASKLRQSYEQYFGPGTRLTVT.

The CDR3 sequence is CASFLGATTGELFF. CDR3 nucleotides: TGTGCCAGCTTCTTGGGGGCGACCACCGGGGAGCTGTTTTTT. The rearrangement links TRBV28 to TRBJ2-2; a weak D match, TRBD1 (6 bases). V lost 8 bases and J lost 4, with 14 bases in between. Germline values: CDR1 MDHEN, CDR2 SYDVKM. This CDR3 contains 14 residues.

The gene calls are TRBV6-2 or TRBV6-3 and TRBJ1-1; D gene unclear. The germline V and J ends were trimmed by 2 bases and 0 bases, with 13 bases remaining between them. Germline lookup yields CDR1 MNHEY and CDR2 SVGEGT. The CDR3 has 16 residues. This CDR3 is CASSYPDGFMNTEAFF. DNA for the CDR3: TGTGCCAGCAGTTACCCCGACGGTTTCATGAACACTGAAGCTTTCTTT.